A single sample is the source of the 26 T cell receptor beta chains below, sequenced in a study of blood T cell repertoires in COVID-19. Generated by immunoSEQ multiplex PCR, the TCRdb table keeps only in-frame clones and is missing some. The sample lists around 160,000 clones, approximately 78% occurring once. The specimen sequenced was peripheral blood. These receptors came from a human donor with acute or convalescent COVID-19. The donor label of this sample is uncertain.

This chain uses TRBV5-1 with TRBJ1-2, with D possibly being TRBD1 (5 bases). The CDR3 contains 13 residues. The germline CDR1 and CDR2 sequences are SGHRS and YFSETQ. V lost 4 bases, J lost 8 bases, and 15 bases lay in between. The CDR3 DNA follows: TGCGCCAGCAGCAAGGACACCAGTTCGGGCTACACCTTC. It encodes CASSKDTSSGYTF.

The V call is TRBV18, the J call TRBJ1-2; D unresolved. From germline, CDR1 is KGHSH and CDR2 LQKENI. The CDR3 loop spans 14 amino acids. The ends were cut back, 3 bases at V and 2 bases at J, with 10 bases in the middle. The CDR3 loop reads CASSPQERNYGYTF. The CDR3 nucleotides read TGTGCCAGCTCACCTCAGGAACGGAACTATGGCTACACCTTC.

The rearrangement links TRBV6-2 or TRBV6-3 to TRBJ1-1, with D possibly TRBD1 on 6 matching bases. CDR1 and CDR2 from the germline V gene are MNHEY and SVGEGT. Trimming pared 4 bases from V and 5 bases from J, leaving 14 bases between. The CDR3 length is 14 residues. This CDR3 is CASSSQGGLTEAFF. Written as DNA, the CDR3 is TGTGCCAGCAGTTCCCAAGGGGGTTTGACTGAAGCTTTCTTT.

This rearrangement joins TRBV6-2 or TRBV6-3 to TRBJ1-6; D ambiguous. Germline assignment: CDR1 MNHEY and CDR2 SVGEGT. The V gene lost 0 bases and the J gene lost 7 bases, with 4 bases spanning the gap. The CDR3 consists of 13 residues. CDR3 protein: CASSYSENSPLHF. The DNA of the CDR3 is TGTGCCAGCAGTTACTCAGAGAATTCACCCCTCCACTTT.

V gene TRBV19 combines with J gene TRBJ2-3, with 8 nucleotides matching TRBD1. J gave up 4 bases and V 7 bases, and 10 bases lay outside the gene matches. The CDR3 is 15 amino acids. Germline-derived CDR1 and CDR2 are LNHDA and SQIVND (reference sequence). This CDR3 reads CASTPTRTGPDTQYF. The CDR3 region has the DNA TGTGCCAGTACCCCTACCCGGACAGGGCCAGATACGCAGTATTTT.

The V call is TRBV5-1, the J call TRBJ1-2; D possibly corresponds to TRBD1 (5 bases). This CDR3 spans 14 amino acids. Trimming removed 4 bases at V and 6 bases at J, with 16 bases between. Germline values: CDR1 SGHRS, CDR2 YFSETQ. The CDR3 reads CASSRESGLDGYTF. CDR3 DNA sequence: TGCGCCAGCAGCCGGGAGTCAGGGTTGGATGGCTACACCTTC.

The chain employs TRBV6-5 and TRBJ1-5; TRBD1 matches 7 bases. CDR1 and CDR2 (germline): MNHEY, SVGAGI. V shed 6 bases and J 4 bases; nucleotides not matched to a gene: 3. The CDR3 has 13 residues. DNA for the CDR3: TGTGCCAGCAGGCCGGACAGGAATCAGCCCCAGCATTTT. Protein: CASRPDRNQPQHF.

V is TRBV12-5 and J is TRBJ1-1; D is undetermined. Trimming took off 1 base at V and 5 bases at J, with 11 bases between the two ends. This CDR3 has 14 residues. CDR1 and CDR2 (germline): LGHNT, FRNRAP. CDR3 sequence (DNA): TGTGCTAGTGGTTTGGGGTCGGCCGGGACTGAAGCTTTCTTT. This translates into CASGLGSAGTEAFF.

In DNA, the CDR3 is TGTGCCAGCAGTTACTCGTATGAGACCCAGTACTTC. Its protein product is CASSYSYETQYF. The chain combines TRBV6-5 with TRBJ2-5; D not resolved. Trimming removed 0 bases from V and 5 bases from J, with 4 bases in between. CDR1 is MNHEY, CDR2 SVGAGI, per germline. CDR3 length equals 12 residues.

The chain is built from TRBV5-1 and TRBJ1-5, with TRBD1 identical over 7 bases. CDR3 size: 14 residues. With V trimmed by 4 bases and J by 4 bases, 5 bases remained unmatched. The germline V gene encodes CDR1 SGHRS and CDR2 YFSETQ. In DNA, the CDR3 is TGCGCCAGCAGCCGCGGGACAGAGAATCAGCCCCAGCATTTT. Translation gives CASSRGTENQPQHF.

To note about this clone: Germline and junction disagree at one end, which may indicate a read error. This chain links TRBV6-5 with TRBJ1-6, with 7 bases identical to TRBD1. CDR3 length: 15 amino acids. Germline V lookup: CDR1 MNHEY, CDR2 SVGAGI. CDR3 sequence: CASRLEGAYNSPLHF. In DNA form, the CDR3 reads TGTGCCAGCCGTCTCGAGGGGGCCTACAATTCACCCCTCCACTTT.

This chain joins TRBV5-1 and TRBJ2-5; no clear D. The CDR3 totals 8 residues. Germline values: CDR1 SGHRS, CDR2 YFSETQ. This chain's CDR3 is CPQETQYF. DNA of the CDR3: TGCCCTCAAGAGACCCAGTACTTC.

V and J are TRBV30 and TRBJ1-2; D may be TRBD1 (6 bases). The CDR3 has 15 amino acids. V was trimmed by 0 bases and J by 3 bases, leaving 14 bases between them. The V gene's germline CDR1 is GTSNPN and CDR2 SVGIG (reference sequence). CDR3 sequence (DNA): TGTGCCTGGAGTGTGCCAGGGGCGACATACTATGGCTACACCTTC. This codes for CAWSVPGATYYGYTF. The whole variable domain, remainder taken from reference TRBV30 and TRBJ1-2, is SQTIHQWPATLVQPVGSPLSLECTVEGTSNPNLYWYRQAAGRGLQLLFYSVGIGQISSEVPQNLSASRPQDRQFILSSKKLLLSDSGFYLCAWSVPGATYYGYTFGSGTRLTVV.

The gene calls are TRBV7-2 and TRBJ1-5; 7 bases align to TRBD1. This CDR3 is built from 15 residues. Germline loops: CDR1 SGHTA, CDR2 FQGNSA. The ends lost 5 bases at V and 4 bases at J; junction bases unmatched: 8. As DNA, the CDR3 is TGTGCCAGCAGCAATGGGGACAGACGTAATCAGCCCCAGCATTTT. As protein: CASSNGDRRNQPQHF.

The J gene is TRBJ2-5, the V gene TRBV24-1, with TRBD2 matching 8 bases. V lost 5 bases to trimming and J lost 5 bases; unmatched junction nucleotides: 9. Germline lookup yields CDR1 KGHDR and CDR2 SFDVKD. The CDR3 runs to 15 residues. CDR3 sequence reads: CATSAGGDSRETQYF. As DNA, the CDR3 is TGTGCCACCAGTGCCGGGGGGGATTCGAGGGAGACCCAGTACTTC.

V usage is TRBV5-4 and J usage is TRBJ2-2; 10 nucleotides match TRBD2. Germline V lookup: CDR1 SGHNT, CDR2 YYREEE (reference sequence). There are 18 residues in the CDR3. With 1 base clipped from V and 6 bases from J, the junction kept 12 bases outside the gene matches. The CDR3 protein is CASSLSSGGALKAGELFF. The DNA for the CDR3 is TGTGCCAGCAGCTTGAGCAGCGGGGGGGCCTTAAAGGCCGGGGAGCTGTTTTTT.

This clone was counted a few times. Here the CDR3 reads CASSYLGQGASDEQFF. The CDR3 DNA sequence: TGTGCCAGCAGCTACCTTGGACAGGGGGCATCGGATGAGCAGTTCTTC. V usage is TRBV7-2 and J usage is TRBJ2-1, with TRBD1 identical over 11 bases. The V and J ends lost 4 bases and 8 bases, in that order; junction bases with no gene match: 10. This CDR3 is built from 16 residues. Germline CDR1 and CDR2: SGHTA and FQGNSA.

This clone has a handful of counts. J is TRBJ2-4 and V is TRBV2; unclear D gene. Trimming pared 4 bases from V and 0 bases from J, leaving 13 bases between. Looked up from germline, CDR1 is SNHLY and CDR2 is FYNNEI. CDR3 length equals 16 residues. CDR3 amino acids: CASSGQAIIAKNIQYF. CDR3 bases: TGTGCCAGCAGTGGCCAGGCCATTATAGCCAAAAACATTCAGTACTTC.

V usage is TRBV18 and J usage is TRBJ1-6, with D tentatively TRBD1 (5 bases). The CDR3 spans 13 residues. Germline CDR1 KGHSH, CDR2 LQKENI. V was pared by 2 bases and J by 10 bases, with 9 bases between. CDR3 DNA: TGTGCCAGCTCACCAGCGGGGGACTCACCCCTCCACTTT. It is translated as CASSPAGDSPLHF.

This clone was observed once. The chain has TRBV19 and TRBJ1-2; TRBD1 matches 9 bases. Trimming took 3 bases from V and 6 from J; bases not matched to a gene: 8. CDR3 length: 15 amino acids. From germline, CDR1 is LNHDA and CDR2 SQIVND (reference sequence). The CDR3 DNA follows: TGTGCCAGTAGTATTAATACAGGGGGCCGGGATGGCTACACCTTC. Its translation: CASSINTGGRDGYTF.

V is TRBV3-1 (or the pseudogene TRBV3-2) and J is TRBJ1-5; D not resolved. This CDR3 spans 14 amino acids. From germline, CDR1 is LGHDT and CDR2 YNNKEL (reference sequence). V was pared by 1 base and J by 4 bases, with 8 bases between. CDR3 amino acids: CASSQANSNQPQHF. For the CDR3, the DNA is TGTGCCAGCAGCCAAGCGAACAGTAATCAGCCCCAGCATTTT.

This clone appeared once. This chain connects TRBV29-1 to TRBJ1-2, with a weak D call TRBD1 (5 bases). CDR3 size: 12 residues. V was shortened by 6 bases and J by 1 base, with 9 bases between the two germline ends. Per germline, CDR1 SQVTM and CDR2 ANQGSEA. DNA for the CDR3: TGCAGCGTCGGACAACTTAACTATGGCTACACCTTC. Protein sequence: CSVGQLNYGYTF.

This clone was counted a few times. This chain joins TRBV5-1 and TRBJ2-2; 7 bases align to TRBD2. Germline CDR1 SGHRS, CDR2 YFSETQ. After removal of 4 bases from V and 2 bases from J, the junction contained 8 bases not matched to a gene. CDR3 length: 16 amino acids. The DNA of the CDR3 is TGCGCCAGCAGCCGGGGAGGGGAGCGCAACACCGGGGAGCTGTTTTTT. The encoded protein is CASSRGGERNTGELFF.

V gene TRBV6-5 combines with J gene TRBJ1-1; no clear D. V was trimmed by 8 bases and J by 5 bases, leaving 15 bases between them. The germline CDR1 and CDR2 sequences are MNHEY and SVGAGI. The CDR3 is 13 residues long. The CDR3 region is CASPGYGDTEAFF. CDR3 nucleotide sequence: TGTGCCAGCCCGGGTTACGGGGATACTGAAGCTTTCTTT.

This chain uses TRBV2 with TRBJ2-7, with D unclear. V was shortened by 3 bases and J by 3 bases, with 3 bases between the two germline ends. The germline V gene has CDR1 SNHLY and CDR2 FYNNEI. CDR3 length equals 11 residues. The chain's CDR3 is CASSDSYEQYF. CDR3 DNA: TGTGCCAGCAGTGACAGCTACGAGCAGTACTTC.

The V call is TRBV29-1, the J call TRBJ1-1, with D perhaps TRBD1 (5 bases). Germline loops: CDR1 SQVTM, CDR2 ANQGSEA. The V and J ends lost 4 bases and 9 bases respectively, with 15 bases between them. CDR3 length: 12 residues. The chain's CDR3 is CSVGDSISKAFF. CDR3 DNA: TGCAGCGTTGGGGACTCCATTTCGAAAGCTTTCTTT.